Listed below are T cell receptor beta chains from one sample, sequenced in a study of CD8+CD57+ T cells in acquired aplastic anemia. TCRdb processed the reads anew with MiXCR; each CDR3 protein has one entry. The table includes approximately 200,000 distinct CDR3 sequences, about 59% detected once. Sequencing was performed on sorted CD4+, CD8+, or CD8+CD57+ T cells (not recorded which) from PBMCs. Source of these receptors: a human donor in good health. CDR3s leave out the opening cysteine and the closing phenylalanine or tryptophan.

V	J	CDR3
TRBV7-2	TRBJ2-7	AGSTTSGPYEQY
TRBV6-1	TRBJ2-7	ASWRQGLYEQY
TRBV20-1	TRBJ1-1	SARLTQATGGFAEAF
TRBV24-1	TRBJ1-2	ATSDIDRHYGYT
TRBV7-2	TRBJ2-2	ASSSPGELF
TRBV7-9	TRBJ2-1	ASTTYNEQF
TRBV15	TRBJ2-1	ATSTTLRASGKNEQF
TRBV6-1	TRBJ2-7	ASSYLGRGQY
TRBV7-9	TRBJ2-7	ASSLRRGGDEQY
TRBV25-1	TRBJ2-7	ASSYSTGPRKTYEQY
TRBV10-1	TRBJ2-7	ASSPCTGSSYEQY
TRBV12-3/TRBV12-4	TRBJ2-6	ASSLGGDYGANVLT
TRBV19	TRBJ2-3	ASSPFRDTQY
TRBV6-5	TRBJ2-5	ASSFGTERKETQY
TRBV12-3/TRBV12-4	TRBJ1-6	ASSEGQGVSQPLH
TRBV6-4	TRBJ2-3	ASSVAGGRDEQY
TRBV25-1	TRBJ2-7	ASSASVTYEQY
TRBV4-1	TRBJ1-1	ASSPDRGYNEAF
TRBV20-1	TRBJ2-7	SAPGGGTGIDEQY
TRBV19	TRBJ2-2	ATQQGTTNTGELF
TRBV2	TRBJ2-7	ASSGGSARGDRESYYEQY
TRBV12-3/TRBV12-4	TRBJ2-1	ASSFGGPPGQQF
TRBV19	TRBJ1-2	ASSLANTNYGYT
TRBV10-3	TRBJ2-7	ASSERDIPSYEQY
TRBV15	TRBJ2-3	ATSRDSGASDTQY
TRBV6-2/TRBV6-3	TRBJ2-5	ASRRQKQETQY